The rows below give T cell receptor beta chains drawn from one sample of a study of shared clonotypes between healthy human individuals. Data came from immunoSEQ multiplex PCR; TCRdb stores just in-frame clones and leaves some out. The table has roughly 2.1 million clones, around 93% seen once; the top ten hold approximately 1.7%. What was sequenced was naive CD8+ T cells from PBMCs. All receptors come from a man in his late teens or twenties in good health. Some clones in this sample may be carry-over from other donors' samples. Each CDR3 is given without its conserved first and last residue. Each record gives: V gene, J gene, CDR3 protein.

V gene: TRBV11-2
J gene: TRBJ2-7
CDR3 protein: ASSLEVWTSGYEQY

V gene: TRBV7-9
J gene: TRBJ2-2
CDR3 protein: ASSSLGTANTGELF

V gene: TRBV27
J gene: TRBJ2-1
CDR3 protein: ASSLADRIEQF

V gene: TRBV30
J gene: TRBJ1-6
CDR3 protein: AWSVPGDSPLH

V gene: TRBV18
J gene: TRBJ1-2
CDR3 protein: ASSPARGYDGYT

V gene: TRBV29-1
J gene: TRBJ1-2
CDR3 protein: SALLLRGDNYGYT

V gene: TRBV28
J gene: TRBJ2-7
CDR3 protein: ASSLGRGQPSSEQY

V gene: TRBV5-8
J gene: TRBJ1-5
CDR3 protein: ASSTHGTEINQPQH

V gene: TRBV10-3
J gene: TRBJ2-7
CDR3 protein: AIRATAYEQY

V gene: TRBV7-9
J gene: TRBJ1-1
CDR3 protein: ASSEERGTEAF

V gene: TRBV7-9
J gene: TRBJ2-7
CDR3 protein: ASSFSFSYEQY

V gene: TRBV7-2
J gene: TRBJ2-1
CDR3 protein: ASSFGLAVYNEQF

V gene: TRBV4-3
J gene: TRBJ2-7
CDR3 protein: ASSQERGTGGSYEQY

V gene: TRBV7-8
J gene: TRBJ2-7
CDR3 protein: ASSLVGSRGGQY

V gene: TRBV28
J gene: TRBJ2-1
CDR3 protein: ASSLGDRGPYNEQF

V gene: TRBV9
J gene: TRBJ2-3
CDR3 protein: ASSSGAGGSTDTQY

V gene: TRBV28
J gene: TRBJ2-1
CDR3 protein: ASSLPTGGYNEQF

V gene: TRBV14
J gene: TRBJ1-1
CDR3 protein: ASSQGLGTEAF

V gene: TRBV7-8
J gene: TRBJ1-5
CDR3 protein: ASSLRQGDQPQH

V gene: TRBV7-6
J gene: TRBJ2-7
CDR3 protein: ASSLGTGQASEQY

V gene: TRBV10-3
J gene: TRBJ1-1
CDR3 protein: AISLDTGNTEAF

V gene: TRBV5-4
J gene: TRBJ2-7
CDR3 protein: ASSSKQGARTYEQY